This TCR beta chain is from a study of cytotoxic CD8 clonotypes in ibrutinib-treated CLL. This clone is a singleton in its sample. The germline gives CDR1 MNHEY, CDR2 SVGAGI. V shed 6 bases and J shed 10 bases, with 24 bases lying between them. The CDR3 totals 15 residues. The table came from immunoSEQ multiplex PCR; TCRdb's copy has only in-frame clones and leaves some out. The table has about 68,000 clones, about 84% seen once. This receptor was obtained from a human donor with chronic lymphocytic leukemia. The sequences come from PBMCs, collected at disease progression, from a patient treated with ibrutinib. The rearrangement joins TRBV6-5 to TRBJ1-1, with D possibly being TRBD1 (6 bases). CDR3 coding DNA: TGTGCCAGCAGCCGCGTGGGTCTCCTAATGGGGGCAGCTTTCTTT. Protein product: CASSRVGLLMGAAFF.